By share, the clone carrying this TCR beta chain ranks as large (0.1 to 1%). Its specificity is not known. The DNA includes a base that is either unread or ambiguous, and X takes the place of its residue. Assay used: immunoSEQ multiplex PCR; TCRdb lists only in-frame clones, some missing. This table has about 1,400 clones, around a third appearing once. These data come from a study of T cells in localized non-small cell lung cancer. This CDR3 has 14 amino acids. CDR1 and CDR2 from the germline V gene are SGHNT and YENEEA. V lost 5 bases and J lost 7; bases outside the gene matches: 6. Neighboring lung without atypia was obtained no less than 2 cm from the tumor margin. Findings and limits, study-wide: Higher T cell density in the blood was associated with longer overall survival, whereas higher adjacent-lung clonality associated with shorter survival. A single tumor region was sequenced, leaving heterogeneity possible. Tumor showed lower T cell clonality than uninvolved adjacent lung, where it was highest.

V usage is TRBV11-3 and J usage is TRBJ1-4; 8 positions match TRBD1. The origin of this receptor is a female donor at least 60 years old with stage I lung adenocarcinoma. Sample: normal lung tissue next to the tumor, taken before any cancer treatment. CDR3 in amino acids: CASSXRGRGEKLFF. In nucleotides, the CDR3 is TGTGCCAGCAGCYCCAGGGGGCGCGGTGAAAAACTGTTTTTT.